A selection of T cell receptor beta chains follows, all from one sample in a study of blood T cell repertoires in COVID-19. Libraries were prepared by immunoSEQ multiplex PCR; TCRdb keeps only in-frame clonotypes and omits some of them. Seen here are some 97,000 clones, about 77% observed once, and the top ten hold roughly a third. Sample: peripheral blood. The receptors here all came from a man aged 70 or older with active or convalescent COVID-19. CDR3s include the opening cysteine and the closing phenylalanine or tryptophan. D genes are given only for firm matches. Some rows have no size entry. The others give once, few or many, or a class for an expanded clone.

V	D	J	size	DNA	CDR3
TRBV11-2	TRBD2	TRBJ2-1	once	TGTGCCAGCAGCCAGACTAGCGGGATTCAAAGTGAGCAGTTCTTC	CASSQTSGIQSEQFF
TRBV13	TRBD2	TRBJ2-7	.	TGTGCCAGCAGCCCCGCGGGGGGGCTAGCGGGTCTATACGAGCAGTACTTC	CASSPAGGLAGLYEQYF
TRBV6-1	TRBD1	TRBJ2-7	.	TGTGCCAGCAGTGGAAAGGCGCCCGGGACAGGACCGCAAAGCTCCTACGAGCAGTACTTC	CASSGKAPGTGPQSSYEQYF
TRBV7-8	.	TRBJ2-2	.	TGTGCCAGCAGCTTAGGGGGACTGAACACCGGGGAGCTGTTTTTT	CASSLGGLNTGELFF
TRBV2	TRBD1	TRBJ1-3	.	TGTGCCAGCAGTCTCGGGACAGTCTCTGGAAACACCATATATTTT	CASSLGTVSGNTIYF
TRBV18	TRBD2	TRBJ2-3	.	TGTGCCAGCTCACCGCGGCTAGCGGGAGGCGCAGATACGCAGTATTTT	CASSPRLAGGADTQYF
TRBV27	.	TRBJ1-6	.	TGTGCCAGCAGTCGCTCCTATAATTCACCCCTCCACTTT	CASSRSYNSPLHF
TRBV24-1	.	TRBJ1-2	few	TGTGCCACCAGTGTAAACCGGGACAAGAAAATTCTTAACTATGGCTACACCTTC	CATSVNRDKKILNYGYTF
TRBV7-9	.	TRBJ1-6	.	TGTGCCAGCAGCTTACGCCGTGGGAGCAATTCACCCCTCCACTTT	CASSLRRGSNSPLHF
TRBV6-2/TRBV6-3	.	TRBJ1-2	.	TGTGCCAGCAGTCCCTTCAGGGATGGCTACACCTTC	CASSPFRDGYTF
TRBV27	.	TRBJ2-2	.	TGTGCCAGCAGTATGTCAGTGAACACCGGGGAGCTGTTTTTT	CASSMSVNTGELFF
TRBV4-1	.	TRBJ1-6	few	TGCGCCAGCAGCCAAGATCTAGCGGTGGGGGCTTATTCACCCCTCCACTTT	CASSQDLAVGAYSPLHF
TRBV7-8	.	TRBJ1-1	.	TGTGCCAGCAGCTTAGCGGGGGGTAGTAACGCTGAAGCTTTCTTT	CASSLAGGSNAEAFF
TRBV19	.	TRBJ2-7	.	TGTGCCAGTTATGCGGGTACCTACGAGCAGTACTTC	CASYAGTYEQYF
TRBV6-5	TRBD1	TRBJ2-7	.	TGTGCCAGCAGCCTCCGGGACAGACTCGCCTACGAGCAGTACTTC	CASSLRDRLAYEQYF
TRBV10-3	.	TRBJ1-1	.	TGTGCCATCACTGACAGTATGAACACTGAAGCTTTCTTT	CAITDSMNTEAFF
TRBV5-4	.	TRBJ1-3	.	TGTGCCAGCAGCATAACAGGGAGCTCTGGAAACACCATATATTTT	CASSITGSSGNTIYF
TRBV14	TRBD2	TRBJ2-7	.	TGTGCCAGCAGCCAAGGACTCGGACTAGCGAACTACGAGCAGTACTTC	CASSQGLGLANYEQYF
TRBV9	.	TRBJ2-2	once	TGTGCCAGCAGCCACGGGGGGCATTCAAAATCTGCCGGGGAGCTGTTTTTT	CASSHGGHSKSAGELFF
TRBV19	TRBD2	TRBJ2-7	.	TGTGCCAGTAGTGGGACCAGCGGGGGGGCTCGGTTTACCTACGAGCAGTACTTC	CASSGTSGGARFTYEQYF
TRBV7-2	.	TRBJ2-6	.	TGTGCCAGCAGCTTAGTGGGGAGTGCTGGGGCCAACGTCCTGACTTTC	CASSLVGSAGANVLTF
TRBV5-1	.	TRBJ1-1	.	TGCGCCAGCAGCCAACGAGGGGGGAACACTGAAGCTTTCTTT	CASSQRGGNTEAFF
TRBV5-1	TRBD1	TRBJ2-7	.	TGCGCCAGCAGCATCGACAGGGACGAGCAGTACTTC	CASSIDRDEQYF
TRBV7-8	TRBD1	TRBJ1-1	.	TGTGCCAGCAGCCTAAGGGGGCTTGAAGCTTTCTTT	CASSLRGLEAFF
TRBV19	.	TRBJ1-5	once	TGTGCCAGTAGTATACAGTTAAGCAATCAGCCCCAGCATTTT	CASSIQLSNQPQHF
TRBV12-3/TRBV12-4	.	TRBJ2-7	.	TGTGCCAGCAGTTTTGGGGCTACCTACGAGCAGTACTTC	CASSFGATYEQYF
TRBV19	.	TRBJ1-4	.	TGTGCCAGTAGCGAGCCGGGAATTGGAAAACTGTTTTTT	CASSEPGIGKLFF
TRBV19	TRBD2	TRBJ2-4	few	TGTGCCAGTAGTATTGGGGTAGCGGGAGGGGACATTCAGTACTTC	CASSIGVAGGDIQYF
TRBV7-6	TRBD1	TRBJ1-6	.	TGTGCCAGCAGCTTAACGACAGGGATAAATTCACCCCTCCACTTT	CASSLTTGINSPLHF
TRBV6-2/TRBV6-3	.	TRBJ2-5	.	TGTGCCAGCAGCCTGACCGGGACAATCCAAGAGACCCAGTACTTC	CASSLTGTIQETQYF
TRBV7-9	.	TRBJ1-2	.	TGTGCCAGCAGCTTACTTAACTATGGCTACACCTTC	CASSLLNYGYTF
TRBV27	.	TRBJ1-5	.	TGTGCCAGCAGTAAGCAGGGTTTGCAGCCCCAGCATTTT	CASSKQGLQPQHF
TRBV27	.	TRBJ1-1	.	TGTGCCAGCAGTTTATCGCCAGGGGACACTGAAGCTTTCTTT	CASSLSPGDTEAFF
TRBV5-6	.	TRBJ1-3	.	TGTGCCAGCAGCTTGGGATCGACAGGACGAGGAAACACCATATATTTT	CASSLGSTGRGNTIYF
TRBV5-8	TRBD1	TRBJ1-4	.	TGTGCCAGCAGCCTCTCCGGGACAGCTGAAAAACTGTTTTTT	CASSLSGTAEKLFF
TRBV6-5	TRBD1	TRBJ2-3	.	TGTGCCAGCAGTCGGACAGGGGGGTTTAGGGATACGCAGTATTTT	CASSRTGGFRDTQYF
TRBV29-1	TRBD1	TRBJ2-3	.	TGCAGCGTGACAGGGGAGTTAGATACGCAGTATTTT	CSVTGELDTQYF
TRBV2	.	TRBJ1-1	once	TGTGCCAGCAGGGACAGAGAGAACACTGAAGCTTTCTTT	CASRDRENTEAFF
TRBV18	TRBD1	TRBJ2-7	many	TGTGCCAGCTCACCGAGAACCGGGACAGGGGACGAGCAGTACTTC	CASSPRTGTGDEQYF
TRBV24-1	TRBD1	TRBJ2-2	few	TGTGCCACCAGTGATCCCGGGACAGGGAGGACCGGGGAGCTGTTTTTT	CATSDPGTGRTGELFF